The 20 T cell receptor beta chains presented below share a single source sample, sequenced in a study of HIV-infected patients and healthy controls. Reverse transcription used around 500 ng RNA and constant-region primers for alpha and beta. Using multiplexing indices, alpha and beta chain libraries were generated apart by chain-specific third strand synthesis. TCRdb analysed the 5' RACE reads with MiXCR anew, one entry per CDR3 protein. Here the sample spans roughly 3,900 distinct CDR3 sequences, approximately 27% being singletons. Follow-up blood was drawn about 14 weeks, roughly three months, after antiretroviral therapy began. The repertoire came from unfractionated whole blood and reflected all unsorted peripheral T cells. The sequencing here drew on blood, taken during antiretroviral therapy. The receptors were sampled from an adult with HIV infection.

The genes are TRBV29-1 and TRBJ1-5; TRBD1 agrees at 8 bases. The CDR3 totals 14 residues. CDR1 is SQVTM, CDR2 ANQGSEA, per germline. V shed 6 bases, J shed 3 bases, and the junction held 7 bases outside the gene matches. The DNA for the CDR3 is TGCAGCGTCTGGACAGGGCAACACAATCAGCCCCAGCATTTT. This sequence encodes CSVWTGQHNQPQHF.

In its sample, this clonotype is medium-sized. V and J are TRBV5-1 and TRBJ2-7; 9 nucleotides align to TRBD2. The CDR3 spans 15 residues. The V gene's germline CDR1 is SGHRS and CDR2 YFSETQ. V dropped 0 bases and J dropped 1; count of bases not matched to a gene: 2. The chain's CDR3 is CASSLERGASYEQYF. The CDR3 coding sequence is TGCGCCAGCAGCTTGGAGCGGGGGGCATCCTACGAGCAGTACTTC.

As to this clonotype: A read error is possible here, since a much larger clone lies one base away. J is TRBJ1-2 and V is TRBV5-1, with a tentative D call TRBD1 (6 bases). Germline V CDR1 and CDR2: SGHRS, YFSETQ. The CDR3 has 12 amino acids. Trimming stripped 4 bases from V and 8 bases from J, with 12 bases between. The CDR3, as DNA: TGCGCCAGCAGCGAGGACAGCTTGGGCTACACCTTC. This codes for CASSEDSLGYTF.

CDR3 nucleotide sequence: TGTGCCAGCAGCCCAAACAGGGGTAACTATGGCTACACCTTC. The encoded protein is CASSPNRGNYGYTF. The chain uses TRBV7-2 and TRBJ1-2; 7 positions agree with TRBD1. Germline lookup yields CDR1 SGHTA and CDR2 FQGNSA. V shed 5 bases, J shed 1 base, and the junction held 4 bases outside the gene matches. This CDR3 is 14 amino acids long.

The table lists this clonotype with a few counts. The gene calls are TRBV25-1 and TRBJ2-7, with D possibly matching TRBD1 (6 bases). The CDR3 runs to 13 residues. From germline, CDR1 is MGHDK and CDR2 SYGVNS. The V end lost 1 base, the J end lost 6 bases, and 10 bases lay between the germline ends. The CDR3: CASSELGRGEQYF. The CDR3 bases are TGTGCCAGCAGTGAATTAGGCAGGGGCGAGCAGTACTTC.

Comment on this clonotype: A read error may explain this, as a much larger clone is one base away. This chain uses TRBV7-9 with TRBJ2-5, with TRBD2 matching over 12 bases. Germline-derived CDR1 and CDR2 are SEHNR and FQNEAQ (reference sequence). The CDR3 contains 15 residues. In nucleotides, the CDR3 is TGTGCCAGCAGCCTAGCGGGGGGGCCCTTAGAGACCAAGTACTTC. It translates to CASSLAGGPLETKYF.

This clonotype was seen ten or more times. V gene TRBV12-3 or TRBV12-4 combines with J gene TRBJ1-5, with a weak D call TRBD1 (5 bases). Trimming removed 5 bases from V and 9 bases from J, with 17 bases in between. This CDR3 contains 14 residues. The CDR3 loop reads CASSVDSLRSPQHF. CDR3 sequence (DNA): TGTGCCAGCAGTGTTGACAGCCTCCGATCGCCCCAGCATTTT.

The rearrangement joins TRBV7-9 to TRBJ2-1; 9 nucleotides match TRBD2. CDR1 SEHNR and CDR2 FQNEAQ come from the germline V gene (reference sequence). J lost 3 bases, V lost 5 bases, and 14 bases had no gene match. CDR3 size: 18 residues. The CDR3: CASSTHRRAGGDYNEQFF. In nucleotides, the CDR3 is TGTGCCAGCAGCACCCACCGTCGGGCGGGGGGGGACTACAATGAGCAGTTCTTC.

Many counts were recorded for this clonotype. This chain links TRBV5-1 with TRBJ2-4; 9 nucleotides align to TRBD1. Germline trimming cut 3 bases from V and 0 bases from J; bases unmatched to any gene: 7. Germline CDR1 reads SGHRS; CDR2 reads YFSETQ. The length of the CDR3 is 17 residues. The CDR3 region is CASSWGQGEGAKNIQYF. CDR3 DNA sequence: TGCGCCAGCAGCTGGGGACAGGGAGAGGGAGCCAAAAACATTCAGTACTTC. The whole variable domain, filled in from reference TRBV5-1 and TRBJ2-4, reads KAGVTQTPRYLIKTRGQQVTLSCSPISGHRSVSWYQQTPGQGLQFLFEYFSETQRNKGNFPGRFSGRQFSNSRSEMNVSTLELGDSALYLCASSWGQGEGAKNIQYFGAGTRLSVL.

J is TRBJ2-1 and V is TRBV11-3; D uncertain. V was shortened by 7 bases and J by 2 bases, with 15 bases between the two germline ends. CDR3 size: 15 residues. CDR1 and CDR2 from the germline V gene are SGHNT and YENEEA. The CDR3 DNA sequence: TGTGCCAGCACCGTTGGGCCGCTCCCCTACAATGAGCAGTTCTTC. Amino acids: CASTVGPLPYNEQFF.

The chain uses TRBV9 and TRBJ1-1, with unresolved D. This CDR3 has 16 amino acids. Trimming shortened V by 0 bases and J by 5 bases, and 17 bases separated the two germline ends. Germline loops: CDR1 SGDLS, CDR2 YYNGEE. CDR3 sequence (DNA): TGTGCCAGCAGCGTAGACGCCGGGGAGGCCGAGACTGAAGCTTTCTTT. Its translation: CASSVDAGEAETEAFF.

As concerns this clonotype: Possible read error: a much larger clone is one base away. The rearrangement uses TRBV12-3 or TRBV12-4 and TRBJ1-1; no clear D gene. This CDR3 is built from 15 residues. V gave up 5 bases and J gave up 1 base, with 14 bases separating them. Here the CDR3 reads CASSPKARPNTEAFF. CDR3 coding DNA: TGTGCCAGCAGTCCCAAGGCCCGGCCGAACACTGAAGCTTTCTTT.

This clonotype is medium-sized (0.01 to 0.1%) in the sample. The J gene is TRBJ2-3, the V gene TRBV6-1; D uncertain. The CDR3 is 14 amino acids. Germline V gives CDR1 MNHNS, CDR2 SASEGT. V was pared by 4 bases and J by 3 bases, with 11 bases between. As DNA, the CDR3 is TGTGCCAGCAGTGGACCCGCGGCAACAGATACGCAGTATTTT. Protein: CASSGPAATDTQYF.

This clonotype is medium-sized (0.01 to 0.1%) in the sample. The V gene is TRBV11-2, the J gene TRBJ1-3; D remains ambiguous. Germline loops: CDR1 SGHAT, CDR2 FQNNGV. The V gene lost 1 base and the J gene lost 1 base, with 11 bases spanning the gap. The CDR3 runs 16 residues. CDR3 amino acids: CASSLGDTESGNTIYF. The CDR3 nucleotides read TGTGCCAGCAGCTTAGGCGACACCGAATCTGGAAACACCATATATTTT. The full variable domain, with the rest looked up from reference TRBV11-2 and TRBJ1-3, is EAGVAQSPRYKIIEKRQSVAFWCNPISGHATLYWYQQILGQGPKLLIQFQNNGVVDDSQLPKDRFSAERLKGVDSTLKIQPAKLEDSAVYLCASSLGDTESGNTIYFGEGSWLTVV.

By its share, this clonotype is medium-sized. The genes are TRBV28 and TRBJ1-6; D remains unclear. Trimming cost V 3 bases and J 7 bases, with 10 bases left between them. Per germline, CDR1 MDHEN and CDR2 SYDVKM. The CDR3 runs to 14 residues. The CDR3 sequence is CASSFPDGNSPLHF. DNA of the CDR3: TGTGCCAGCAGTTTCCCAGACGGAAATTCACCCCTCCACTTT.

This clonotype ranks as medium-sized (0.01 to 0.1%). This chain uses TRBV4-1 with TRBJ2-1; 11 bases are a match to TRBD2. This CDR3 has 15 amino acids. CDR1 and CDR2 (germline): MGHRA, YSYEKL. The ends lost 4 bases at V and 4 bases at J; junction bases unmatched: 3. This chain's CDR3 is CASSPTSGEYNEQFF. The CDR3 coding sequence is TGCGCCAGCAGCCCGACTAGCGGGGAATACAATGAGCAGTTCTTC.

V and J are TRBV6-1 and TRBJ1-2, with D possibly TRBD1 on 5 matching bases. From germline, CDR1 is MNHNS and CDR2 SASEGT. The ends were cut back, 0 bases at V and 5 bases at J, with 19 bases in the middle. This CDR3 comprises 17 residues. CDR3 DNA: TGTGCCAGCAGTGAAGCGTTGAGACAGACCTTAATGTATGGCTACACCTTC. Translating gives CASSEALRQTLMYGYTF.

This clonotype is a singleton in its sample. This may arise from a read error, as a much more abundant clone is one base away. The chain is built from TRBV7-9 and TRBJ1-4; D is possibly TRBD1 (5 bases). CDR1 and CDR2 from the germline V gene are SEHNR and FQNEAQ (reference sequence). The V end lost 4 bases, the J end lost 2 bases, and 11 bases lay between the germline ends. The length of the CDR3 is 15 residues. In DNA, the CDR3 is TGTGCCAGCAGCTCCAGTGGGGCGACTAATGAAAAACTGTTTTTT. It specifies CASSSSGATNEKLFF.

Within the sample, this clonotype is medium-sized (0.01 to 0.1%). The chain is built from TRBV20-1 and TRBJ2-1; D remains unclear. V was shortened by 3 bases and J by 1 base, with 13 bases between the two germline ends. This CDR3 comprises 15 residues. Germline V gene lookup returns CDR1 DFQATT and CDR2 SNEGSKA (reference sequence). In DNA, the CDR3 is TGCAGTGCTAGGGCCCCGGGTGGGTCCTACAATGAGCAGTTCTTC. This translates into CSARAPGGSYNEQFF.

This clonotype occurred many times. V gene TRBV6-6 combines with J gene TRBJ2-1, with 7 bases lining up with TRBD2. The CDR3 spans 14 residues. From germline, CDR1 is MNHNY and CDR2 SVGAGI (reference sequence). With V trimmed by 2 bases and J by 7 bases, 5 bases remained unmatched. CDR3 coding DNA: TGTGCCAGCAGTTACCCGAGGCGGGAGAATGAGCAGTTCTTC. Its translation is CASSYPRRENEQFF.